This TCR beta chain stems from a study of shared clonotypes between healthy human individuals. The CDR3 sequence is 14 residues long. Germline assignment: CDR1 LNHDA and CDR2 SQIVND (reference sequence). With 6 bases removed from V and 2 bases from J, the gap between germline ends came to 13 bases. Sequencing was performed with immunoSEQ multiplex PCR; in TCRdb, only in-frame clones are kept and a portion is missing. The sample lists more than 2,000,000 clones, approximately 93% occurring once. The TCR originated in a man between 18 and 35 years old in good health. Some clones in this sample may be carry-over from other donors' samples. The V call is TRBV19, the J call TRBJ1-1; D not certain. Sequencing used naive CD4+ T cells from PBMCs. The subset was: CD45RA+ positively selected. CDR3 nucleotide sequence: TGTGCCAGTAGGGACCAATTACGCAACACTGAAGCTTTCTTT. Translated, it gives CASRDQLRNTEAFF.